These 21 T cell receptor beta chains were all obtained from the same sample, sequenced in a study of blood T cell repertoires in COVID-19. Sequenced by immunoSEQ multiplex PCR; TCRdb stores in-frame clones only, minus some. The data contain approximately 170,000 clones, over 65% of them singletons. The sequencing input was peripheral blood. These receptors were taken from an elderly woman with acute or convalescent COVID-19.

The chain joins TRBV9 to TRBJ1-2; TRBD1 is a possible D gene (6 bases). The CDR3 covers 15 residues. Germline V gene lookup returns CDR1 SGDLS and CDR2 YYNGEE. Between the trimmed V and J ends, which lost 4 bases and 7 bases, there was a span of 20 bases. The chain's CDR3 is CASSPGRGGLSGYTF. The CDR3 bases are TGTGCCAGCAGCCCTGGGAGGGGGGGACTCTCTGGCTACACCTTC.

The V gene is TRBV10-1, the J gene TRBJ2-1; D call uncertain. V was trimmed by 0 bases and J by 5 bases, leaving 8 bases between them. Germline V CDR1 and CDR2: WNHNN, SYGVQD (reference sequence). The CDR3 has 14 residues. The CDR3 region is CASSESIDNNEQFF. The CDR3 nucleotides are TGCGCCAGCAGTGAGTCGATAGACAACAATGAGCAGTTCTTC.

This sequence joins TRBV7-9 and TRBJ1-1, with a weak D call TRBD1 (6 bases). There are 14 residues in the CDR3. V dropped 3 bases and J dropped 4 bases, with 12 bases sitting between them. The germline gives CDR1 SEHNR, CDR2 FQNEAQ (reference sequence). CDR3 bases: TGTGCCAGCAGCTTGGGGGGGCGAAGCACTGAAGCTTTCTTT. Protein product: CASSLGGRSTEAFF.

V is TRBV2 and J is TRBJ2-2, with 11 positions matching TRBD1. This CDR3 contains 16 residues. Germline CDR1 reads SNHLY; CDR2 reads FYNNEI. Losses at the gene ends were 6 bases for V and 3 bases for J; bases not matched to a gene: 6. The DNA of the CDR3 is TGTGCCAGCAGGGTCGGGACAGGGGGTTACACCGGGGAGCTGTTTTTT. Translating gives CASRVGTGGYTGELFF. The whole variable domain, filled in from reference TRBV2 and TRBJ2-2, reads EPEVTQTPSHQVTQMGQEVILRCVPISNHLYFYWYRQILGQKVEFLVSFYNNEISEKSEIFDDQFSVERPDGSNFTLKIRSTKLEDSAMYFCASRVGTGGYTGELFFGEGSRLTVL.

This chain connects TRBV4-3 to TRBJ2-3; D is unclear. Germline V lookup: CDR1 LGHNA, CDR2 YSLEER. There are 16 residues in the CDR3. V was pared by 0 bases and J by 4 bases, with 14 bases between. CDR3 in DNA: TGCGCCAGCAGCCAAGATGCGGTCCCGGGTGCAGATACGCAGTATTTT. Translation: CASSQDAVPGADTQYF.

The V gene is TRBV6-1, the J gene TRBJ2-3, with TRBD1 matching 7 bases. The CDR3 consists of 17 residues. With 2 bases clipped from V and 2 bases from J, the junction kept 10 bases outside the gene matches. Germline CDR1 reads MNHNS; CDR2 reads SASEGT. This CDR3 reads CASSEYPGQINTDTQYF. As DNA, the CDR3 is TGTGCCAGCAGTGAATATCCGGGACAGATCAACACAGATACGCAGTATTTT.

The J gene is TRBJ2-1, the V gene TRBV10-3, with TRBD2 as a possible D gene (6 bases). This CDR3 is built from 15 residues. Between the trimmed V and J ends, which lost 4 bases and 0 bases, there was a span of 10 bases. The germline gives CDR1 ENHRY, CDR2 SYGVKD. CDR3 in DNA: TGTGCCATCAGTGCCCACGGGAGCTCCTACAATGAGCAGTTCTTC. As protein: CAISAHGSSYNEQFF.

This clone was counted once. The chain has TRBV27 and TRBJ1-6; D gene ambiguous. The germline CDR1 and CDR2 sequences are MNHEY and SMNVEV (reference sequence). This CDR3 contains 13 residues. Trimming removed 7 bases at V and 10 bases at J, with 14 bases between. The CDR3 reads CASTDSYYSPLHF. The CDR3 DNA sequence: TGTGCCAGCACAGATAGTTACTACTCACCCCTCCACTTT.

The genes are TRBV7-2 and TRBJ2-7, with D possibly being TRBD1 (5 bases). This CDR3 contains 12 residues. Germline V gene lookup returns CDR1 SGHTA and CDR2 FQGNSA. V dropped 5 bases and J dropped 4 bases, with 9 bases sitting between them. The CDR3 spells CASSTDSYEQYF. In nucleotides, the CDR3 is TGTGCCAGCAGCACTGACAGTTACGAGCAGTACTTC.

The chain links TRBV5-1 to TRBJ2-7; no clear D gene. Trimming shortened V by 5 bases and J by 2 bases, and 11 bases separated the two germline ends. CDR3 length: 13 amino acids. The germline gives CDR1 SGHRS, CDR2 YFSETQ. For the CDR3, the DNA is TGCGCCAGCAGAAACAGTAGGACCTACGAGCAGTACTTC. As protein: CASRNSRTYEQYF.

The chain links TRBV5-1 to TRBJ2-3; the D gene is possibly TRBD1 (5 bases). The germline CDR1 and CDR2 sequences are SGHRS and YFSETQ. The length of the CDR3 is 15 residues. Trimming stripped 2 bases from V and 0 bases from J, with 10 bases between. The CDR3 here is CASSFQGSSTDTQYF. Here the CDR3 DNA reads TGCGCCAGCAGCTTCCAGGGTTCGAGCACAGATACGCAGTATTTT.

This clone was seen more than once but under ten times. The chain is built from TRBV24-1 and TRBJ1-3; D uncertain. Trimming shortened V by 8 bases and J by 7 bases, and 11 bases separated the two germline ends. CDR1 and CDR2 (germline): KGHDR, SFDVKD. The CDR3 runs 12 residues. CDR3 region: CATMLGGNTIYF. CDR3 nucleotides: TGTGCCACCATGCTGGGAGGGAACACCATATATTTT.

The V and J genes are TRBV11-2 and TRBJ2-1, with D possibly TRBD2 on 5 matching bases. The CDR3 has 15 amino acids. V was cut by 2 bases and J by 4 bases, with 12 bases left in between. Germline CDR1 SGHAT, CDR2 FQNNGV. This CDR3 is CASSLIAGGYNEQFF. The CDR3 DNA follows: TGTGCCAGCAGCTTAATCGCAGGAGGATACAATGAGCAGTTCTTC.

This clone occurred many times. The chain is built from TRBV5-8 and TRBJ1-1; D might be TRBD1 (5 bases). The CDR3 is 13 residues long. Germline-derived CDR1 and CDR2 are SGHTS and YDEGEE. V shed 4 bases and J shed 1 base, with 8 bases lying between them. The CDR3 nucleotides are TGTGCCAGCAGCAGGGGTTGGAACACTGAAGCTTTCTTT. Translated: CASSRGWNTEAFF. Full variable domain (missing parts from reference TRBV5-8 and TRBJ1-1): EAGVTQSPTHLIKTRGQQATLRCSPISGHTSVYWYQQALGLGLQFLLWYDEGEERNRGNFPPRFSGRQFPNYSSELNVNALELEDSALYLCASSRGWNTEAFFGQGTRLTVV.

The chain uses TRBV28 and TRBJ2-3; 7 nucleotides agree with TRBD1. Per the germline V gene, CDR1 is MDHEN and CDR2 is SYDVKM. This CDR3 is 13 amino acids long. With 7 bases clipped from V and 5 bases from J, the junction kept 6 bases outside the gene matches. For the CDR3, the DNA is TGTGCCAGCACAAGACAGGGTAAAGATACGCAGTATTTT. Residues: CASTRQGKDTQYF.

This clone was counted a few times. The CDR3 coding sequence is TGTGCCAGCAGCCAGATGGCCAGGGTGCGCGAGCAGTACTTC. It translates to CASSQMARVREQYF. The chain carries TRBV3-1 (or the pseudogene TRBV3-2) and TRBJ2-7; possibly TRBD1 for D (5 bases). The germline V and J ends were trimmed by 3 bases and 6 bases, with 15 bases remaining between them. The V gene's germline CDR1 is LGHDT and CDR2 YNNKEL (reference sequence). The CDR3 is 14 residues long.

This clone is a singleton in its sample. The chain joins TRBV29-1 to TRBJ1-5, with unresolved D. Trimming took off 7 bases at V and 7 bases at J, with 17 bases between the two ends. CDR3 length: 13 amino acids. Germline CDR1 is SQVTM and CDR2 is ANQGSEA. The CDR3 loop is CSAATAVGQPQHF. The CDR3 DNA reads TGCAGCGCCGCAACAGCGGTAGGGCAGCCCCAGCATTTT.

The J gene is TRBJ1-1, the V gene TRBV6-4, with a weak D call TRBD1 (6 bases). V was clipped by 4 bases and J by 4 bases, with 13 bases between them. CDR3 length equals 14 residues. Germline V CDR1 and CDR2: MRHNA, SNTAGT. Written as DNA, the CDR3 is TGTGCCAGCAGTGTTGAGGGGGGGAGCACTGAAGCTTTCTTT. Encoded protein: CASSVEGGSTEAFF.

The gene calls are TRBV5-1 and TRBJ1-2; TRBD1 is a possible D gene (5 bases). V was clipped by 4 bases and J by 2 bases, with 21 bases between them. Germline values: CDR1 SGHRS, CDR2 YFSETQ. The CDR3 has 17 amino acids. The CDR3 here is CASSPTQTENKNYGYTF. In nucleotides, the CDR3 is TGCGCCAGCAGCCCCACTCAGACAGAAAATAAGAACTATGGCTACACCTTC.

The J gene is TRBJ2-7, the V gene TRBV16; TRBD1 matches at 8 bases. Germline-derived CDR1 and CDR2 are KGHSY and FQNENV. This CDR3 has 14 residues. V lost 5 bases to trimming and J lost 9 bases; unmatched junction nucleotides: 12. CDR3 loop: CASSELPRGRGQYF. CDR3 nucleotides: TGTGCCAGCAGCGAATTACCCAGGGGGCGCGGGCAGTACTTC.

The J gene is TRBJ2-5, the V gene TRBV27, with D perhaps matching TRBD2 (6 bases). Germline lookup yields CDR1 MNHEY and CDR2 SMNVEV (reference sequence). V shed 4 bases and J shed 5 bases, with 14 bases lying between them. CDR3 length equals 14 residues. CDR3 nucleotides: TGTGCCAGCAGTTCCGGGGGAGTGAGGGAGACCCAGTACTTC. Protein product: CASSSGGVRETQYF.